One sample yielded the 4 T cell receptor beta chains listed below, sequenced in a study of cytomegalovirus exposure and HLA in healthy donors. 13 Jbeta primers and 60 Vbeta primers were used for the PCR. Data came from immunoSEQ multiplex PCR; TCRdb stores just in-frame clones and leaves some out. This table has 200,000 to 300,000 clones, about 83% appearing once. The sample was PBMCs. The receptors come from a woman between 40 and 55 years old in good health and CMV-seropositive.

The chain is built from TRBV19 and TRBJ2-6, with D possibly being TRBD1 (6 bases). The CDR3 extends over 14 amino acids. V shed 6 bases and J shed 2 bases, with 8 bases lying between them. Germline V gives CDR1 LNHDA, CDR2 SQIVND (reference sequence). The CDR3 nucleotides read TGTGCCAGTAGCGAGGGGGCTGGGGCCAACGTCCTGACTTTC. Translated, it gives CASSEGAGANVLTF.

J is TRBJ2-1 and V is TRBV5-1, with D possibly being TRBD1 (5 bases). The CDR3 consists of 14 residues. Looked up from germline, CDR1 is SGHRS and CDR2 is YFSETQ. Trimming removed 0 bases from V and 6 bases from J, with 10 bases in between. CDR3 loop: CASSLAGQGNEQFF. In nucleotides, the CDR3 is TGCGCCAGCAGCTTGGCCGGGCAGGGCAATGAGCAGTTCTTC.

This clone has a single count. The chain couples TRBV5-1 to TRBJ2-2, with D possibly being TRBD1 (6 bases). From germline, CDR1 is SGHRS and CDR2 YFSETQ. The CDR3 covers 15 residues. The V and J ends lost 4 bases and 1 base respectively, with 11 bases between them. CDR3 in DNA: TGCGCCAGCAGCCAAAACAGGGAGAACACCGGGGAGCTGTTTTTT. As protein: CASSQNRENTGELFF. Using reference TRBV5-1 and TRBJ2-2 for the parts outside the CDR3, the full variable domain is KAGVTQTPRYLIKTRGQQVTLSCSPISGHRSVSWYQQTPGQGLQFLFEYFSETQRNKGNFPGRFSGRQFSNSRSEMNVSTLELGDSALYLCASSQNRENTGELFFGEGSRLTVL.

The V gene is TRBV21-1, the J gene TRBJ2-7; the table's D call, TRBD1, was not checked against the DNA. TRBV21-1 represents a pseudogene. The CDR3 consists of 15 residues. The CDR3 bases are TGTGCCAGCAGCCACCCCGACAGGTCTCACTACGAGCAGTACTTC. This codes for CASSHPDRSHYEQYF.